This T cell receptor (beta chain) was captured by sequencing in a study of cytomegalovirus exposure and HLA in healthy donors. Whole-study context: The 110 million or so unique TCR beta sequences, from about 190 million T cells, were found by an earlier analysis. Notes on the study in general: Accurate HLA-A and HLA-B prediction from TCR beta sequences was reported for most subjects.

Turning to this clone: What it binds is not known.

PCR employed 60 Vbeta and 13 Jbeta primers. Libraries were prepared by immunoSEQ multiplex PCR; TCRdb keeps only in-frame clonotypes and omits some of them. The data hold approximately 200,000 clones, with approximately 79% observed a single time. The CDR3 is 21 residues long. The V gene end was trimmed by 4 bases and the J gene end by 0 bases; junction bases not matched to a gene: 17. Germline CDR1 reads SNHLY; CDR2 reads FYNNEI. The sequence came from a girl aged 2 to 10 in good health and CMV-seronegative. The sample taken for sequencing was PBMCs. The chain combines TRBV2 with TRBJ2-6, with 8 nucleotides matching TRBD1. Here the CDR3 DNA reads TGTGCCAGCAGTGTACCAGGACAGGGTCCGACCCCCCTCTCTGGGGCCAACGTCCTGACTTTC. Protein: CASSVPGQGPTPLSGANVLTF.